A selection of T cell receptor beta chains follows, all from one sample in a study of low-dose radiotherapy and immunotherapy resistance in tumors. TCRdb processed the reads anew with MiXCR; each CDR3 protein has one entry. The top ten clones hold under 1.1% of a sample with about 89,000 distinct CDR3 sequences, under 9.5% of them seen once. The source was PBMCs, collected before treatment. These TCRs come from a male donor with prostate cancer. CDR3s include the opening cysteine and the closing phenylalanine or tryptophan. The D gene is left open where the match is weak. The size field is filled for only some rows; it gives once, few, many or a size class.

TRBV29-1	.	TRBJ2-3	many	TGCAGCGTTGTTAGAGGGCTAAGGGCCACAGATACGCAGTATTTT	CSVVRGLRATDTQYF
TRBV12-3/TRBV12-4	TRBD1	TRBJ2-4	many	TGTGCCAGCAGGCCAGGGACAGGGGGAAACATTCAGTACTTC	CASRPGTGGNIQYF
TRBV27	.	TRBJ1-1	many	TGTGCCAGCAGCCGTATACAGGGTATAAACACTGAAGCTTTCTTT	CASSRIQGINTEAFF
TRBV12-3/TRBV12-4	TRBD1	TRBJ2-2	many	TGTGCCAGCAGCCACAGGGGGCAGGGCGGGGAGCTGTTTTTT	CASSHRGQGGELFF
TRBV20-1	TRBD2	TRBJ2-1	many	TGCAGTGTCGGGACTAGCGGGAGGAGGAATGAGCAGTTCTTC	CSVGTSGRRNEQFF
TRBV7-2	.	TRBJ2-7	.	TGTGCCAGCAGCCCGGGACGGTACTACGAGCAGTACTTC	CASSPGRYYEQYF
TRBV6-1	.	TRBJ2-2	many	TGTGCCAGCAGCCAGGGAAGGAACACCGGGGAGCTGTTTTTT	CASSQGRNTGELFF
TRBV11-3	.	TRBJ2-3	many	TGTGCCAGCAGCCAATCCAGGGGTGGCACAGATACGCAGTATTTT	CASSQSRGGTDTQYF
TRBV7-6	TRBD1	TRBJ2-3	.	TGTGCCAGTCACCGGCAGGGGGCTACAGATACGCAGTATTTT	CASHRQGATDTQYF
TRBV27	TRBD1	TRBJ2-2	many	TGTGCCAGCAGCCGAGTACCGGGACAGTACACCGGGGAGCTGTTTTTT	CASSRVPGQYTGELFF
TRBV28	TRBD2	TRBJ2-1	many	TGTGCCAGCAGTGAAACCGGGACTAGCGGGACAAAAGTAGACTATGAGCAGTTCTTC	CASSETGTSGTKVDYEQFF
TRBV28	TRBD1	TRBJ1-5	many	TGTGCCAGCACATTAGGACAGGGTCGGTGGCAGCCCCAGCATTTT	CASTLGQGRWQPQHF
TRBV28	TRBD1	TRBJ1-1	many	TGTGCCAGCAGTGGGGGCGGACAGGGCGACACTGAAGCTTTCTTT	CASSGGGQGDTEAFF
TRBV4-3	.	TRBJ2-2	many	TGCGCCAGCAGCCAAGATACCACTACCGGAGGAACCGGGGAGCTGTTTTTT	CASSQDTTTGGTGELFF
TRBV6-6	TRBD1	TRBJ1-1	many	TGTGCCAGCAGTCCCAACCGACAGGGAGACACTGAAGCTTTCTTT	CASSPNRQGDTEAFF
TRBV29-1	TRBD1	TRBJ2-5	many	TGCAGCGTATCGACAGGGGGCCGAGAAGAGACCCAGTACTTC	CSVSTGGREETQYF
TRBV6-6	.	TRBJ2-1	many	TGTGCCAGCAGTTACACCGGCAATGAGCAGTTCTTC	CASSYTGNEQFF
TRBV29-1	.	TRBJ1-1	many	TGCAGCGTTGACAGGAACATGAACACTGAAGCTTTCTTT	CSVDRNMNTEAFF
TRBV4-3	.	TRBJ2-3	many	TGCGCCAGCAGCCAAGATACCGGGATTAGCACAGATACGCAGTATTTT	CASSQDTGISTDTQYF
TRBV5-4	TRBD2	TRBJ2-3	many	TGTGCCATATGGGCTAGCGGGAGTAAAGATACGCAGTATTTT	CAIWASGSKDTQYF
TRBV29-1	TRBD2	TRBJ2-1	many	TGCAGCGTTGATGGGCTAGCGGGATCCTACAATGAGCAGTTCTTC	CSVDGLAGSYNEQFF
TRBV6-5	TRBD1	TRBJ2-5	many	TGTGCCAGCAGTTACAGGGACAGCAGGGGAGAGACCCAGTACTTC	CASSYRDSRGETQYF
TRBV14	.	TRBJ2-3	many	TGTGCCAGCAGCCAAGACGCGGGGAGGGATACGCAGTATTTT	CASSQDAGRDTQYF
TRBV5-1	.	TRBJ2-5	many	TGCGCCAGCAGCTTACCAGGGAGTGAGACCCAGTACTTC	CASSLPGSETQYF
TRBV4-1	.	TRBJ1-1	many	TGCGCCAGCAGCCAAGAAGGTGGGGCGAAAGCTTTCTTT	CASSQEGGAKAFF
TRBV6-2/TRBV6-3	.	TRBJ1-1	many	TGTGCCAGCAGTTACCCGGTGAACACTGAAGCTTTCTTT	CASSYPVNTEAFF
TRBV23-1	TRBD2	TRBJ2-7	many	TGCGCCAGCAGTCACCGCCCCCCCCGGACCCCTGCCTGCGGGAGGGGTTCCTACGAGCAGTACTTC	CASSHRPPRTPACGRGSYEQYF
TRBV28	.	TRBJ2-7	many	TGTGCCAGCAGTCCCCGGGGGGCACAGCTCGAGCAGTACTTC	CASSPRGAQLEQYF
TRBV24-1	.	TRBJ2-3	many	TGTGCCACCAGTGATTTGACCGGGACCACAGATACGCAGTATTTT	CATSDLTGTTDTQYF
TRBV4-3	.	TRBJ1-1	many	TGCGCCAGCAGCCAAGATCGGCAGGCGGGCACTGAAGCTTTCTTT	CASSQDRQAGTEAFF
TRBV6-6	TRBD1	TRBJ2-7	many	TGTGCCAGCAGTTTGGACAGGGGAATCATAGCCTACGAGCAGTACTTC	CASSLDRGIIAYEQYF
TRBV20-1	.	TRBJ2-5	many	TGCAGTGCTAGAGGCTACTTGACTAAGGAGGGAGAGACCCAGTACTTC	CSARGYLTKEGETQYF
TRBV10-3	TRBD2	TRBJ2-5	many	TGTGCCATCAGTCCCTTCTCTAGCGGAGAGACCCAGTACTTC	CAISPFSSGETQYF